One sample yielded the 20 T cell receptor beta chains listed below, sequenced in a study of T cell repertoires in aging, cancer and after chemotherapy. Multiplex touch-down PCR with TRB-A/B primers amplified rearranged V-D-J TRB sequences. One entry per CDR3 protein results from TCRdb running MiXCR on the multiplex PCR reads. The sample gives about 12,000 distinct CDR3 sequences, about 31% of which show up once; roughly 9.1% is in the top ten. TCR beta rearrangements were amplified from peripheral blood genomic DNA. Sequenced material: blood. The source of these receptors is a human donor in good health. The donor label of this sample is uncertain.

This CDR3 is CASSQDGAEGLPQHF. The CDR3 DNA follows: TGTGCCAGCTCACAAGACGGAGCGGAGGGGCTTCCCCAGCATTTT. The rearrangement links TRBV18 to TRBJ1-5; possible D gene TRBD1, 5 bases. Germline-derived CDR1 and CDR2 are KGHSH and LQKENI. This CDR3 region has 15 residues. V lost 4 bases to trimming and J lost 10 bases, with 20 bases between them. The entire variable domain, with the rest obtained from reference TRBV18 and TRBJ1-5, is as follows: NAGVMQNPRHLVRRRGQEARLRCSPMKGHSHVYWYRQLPEEGLKFMVYLQKENIIDESGMPKERFSAEFPKEGPSILRIQQVVRGDSAAYFCASSQDGAEGLPQHFGDGTRLSIL.

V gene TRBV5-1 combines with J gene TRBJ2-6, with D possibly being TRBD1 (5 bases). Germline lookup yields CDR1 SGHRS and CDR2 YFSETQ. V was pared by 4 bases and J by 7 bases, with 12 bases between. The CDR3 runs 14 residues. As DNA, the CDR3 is TGCGCCAGCAGCCCAACCCAGGGAGCCAACGTCCTGACTTTC. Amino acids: CASSPTQGANVLTF.

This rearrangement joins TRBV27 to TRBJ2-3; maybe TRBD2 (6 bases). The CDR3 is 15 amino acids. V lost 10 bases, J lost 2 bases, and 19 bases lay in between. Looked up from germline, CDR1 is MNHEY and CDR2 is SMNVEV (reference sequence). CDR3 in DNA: TGTGCCATAGCAAAGGGACTTCAAAACACAGATACGCAGTATTTT. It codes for CAIAKGLQNTDTQYF.

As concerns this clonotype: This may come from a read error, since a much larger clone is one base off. The CDR3, as DNA: TGTGCCACCAGCAGGGACAAGTCCTACAAGCAGTACTTC. Encoded protein: CATSRDKSYKQYF. V and J are TRBV15 and TRBJ2-7, with D tentatively TRBD1 (5 bases). Germline loops: CDR1 LNHNV, CDR2 YYDKDF (reference sequence). The CDR3 is 13 residues long.

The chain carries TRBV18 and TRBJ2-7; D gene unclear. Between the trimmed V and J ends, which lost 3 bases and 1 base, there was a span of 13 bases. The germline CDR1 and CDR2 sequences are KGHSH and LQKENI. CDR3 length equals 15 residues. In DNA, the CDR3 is TGTGCCAGCTCACCGCCGCGACTTAAATCCTACGAGCAGTACTTC. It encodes CASSPPRLKSYEQYF.

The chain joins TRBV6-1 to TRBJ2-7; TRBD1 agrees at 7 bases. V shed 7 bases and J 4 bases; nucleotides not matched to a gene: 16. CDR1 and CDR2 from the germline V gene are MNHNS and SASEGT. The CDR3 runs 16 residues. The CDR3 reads CASNPTAGTESYEQYF. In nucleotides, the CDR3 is TGTGCCAGCAATCCAACGGCCGGGACAGAGTCTTACGAGCAGTACTTC.

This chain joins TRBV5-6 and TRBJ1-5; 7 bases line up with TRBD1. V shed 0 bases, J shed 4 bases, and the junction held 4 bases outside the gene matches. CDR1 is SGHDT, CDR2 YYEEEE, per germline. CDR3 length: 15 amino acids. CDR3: CASSLGQGGNQPQHF. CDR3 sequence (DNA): TGTGCCAGCAGCTTGGGACAGGGAGGAAATCAGCCCCAGCATTTT.

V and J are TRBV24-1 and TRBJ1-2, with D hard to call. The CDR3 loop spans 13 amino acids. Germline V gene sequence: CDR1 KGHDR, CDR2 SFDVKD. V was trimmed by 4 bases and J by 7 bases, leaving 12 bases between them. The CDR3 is CATSDLDGAGYTF. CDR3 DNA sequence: TGTGCCACCAGTGACCTGGACGGTGCTGGCTACACCTTC.

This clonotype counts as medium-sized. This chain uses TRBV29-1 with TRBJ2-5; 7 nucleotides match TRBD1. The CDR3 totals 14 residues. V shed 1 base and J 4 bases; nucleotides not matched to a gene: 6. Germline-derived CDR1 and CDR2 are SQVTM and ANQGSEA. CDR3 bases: TGCAGCGTTGAAGTCAAGACAGGGTTAGAGACCCAGTACTTC. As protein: CSVEVKTGLETQYF.

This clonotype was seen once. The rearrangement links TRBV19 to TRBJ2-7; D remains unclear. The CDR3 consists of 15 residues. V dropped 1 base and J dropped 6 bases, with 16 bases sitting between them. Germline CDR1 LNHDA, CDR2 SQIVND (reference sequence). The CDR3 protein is CASSIVGRLVSEQYF. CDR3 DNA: TGTGCCAGTAGTATAGTAGGCCGCCTAGTATCCGAGCAGTACTTC.

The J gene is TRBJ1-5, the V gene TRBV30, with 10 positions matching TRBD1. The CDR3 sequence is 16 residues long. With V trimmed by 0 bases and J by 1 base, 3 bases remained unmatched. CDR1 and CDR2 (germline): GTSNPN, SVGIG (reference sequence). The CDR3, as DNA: TGTGCCTGGAGTGTTGGGGGACAGGGGAGCAATCAGCCCCAGCATTTT. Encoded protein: CAWSVGGQGSNQPQHF.

This CDR3 reads CASSLGTGASGANVLTF. As DNA, the CDR3 is TGTGCCAGCAGTTTGGGTACAGGGGCCTCTGGGGCCAACGTCCTGACTTTC. This chain joins TRBV12-3 or TRBV12-4 and TRBJ2-6; TRBD1 agrees at 7 bases. The CDR3 runs 17 residues. With V trimmed by 3 bases and J by 0 bases, 5 bases remained unmatched.

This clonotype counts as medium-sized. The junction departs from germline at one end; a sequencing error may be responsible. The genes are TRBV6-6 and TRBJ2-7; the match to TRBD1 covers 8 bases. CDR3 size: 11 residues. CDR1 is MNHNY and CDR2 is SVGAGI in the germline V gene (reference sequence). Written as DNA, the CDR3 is TGTGCCAGCAGTTACCGGACAGGGATGAACTTC. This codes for CASSYRTGMNF.

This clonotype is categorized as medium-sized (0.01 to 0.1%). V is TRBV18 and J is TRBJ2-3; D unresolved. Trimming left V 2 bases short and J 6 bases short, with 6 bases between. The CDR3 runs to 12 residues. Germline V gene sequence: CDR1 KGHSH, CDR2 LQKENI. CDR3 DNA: TGTGCCAGCTCACCAGAAGGGGATACGCAGTATTTT. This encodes CASSPEGDTQYF.

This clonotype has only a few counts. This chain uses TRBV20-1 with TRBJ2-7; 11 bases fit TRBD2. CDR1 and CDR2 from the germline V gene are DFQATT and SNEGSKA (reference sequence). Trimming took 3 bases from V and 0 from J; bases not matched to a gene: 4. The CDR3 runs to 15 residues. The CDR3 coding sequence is TGCAGTGCTAGCAGACTAGCGGGGAACTCCTACGAGCAGTACTTC. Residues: CSASRLAGNSYEQYF.

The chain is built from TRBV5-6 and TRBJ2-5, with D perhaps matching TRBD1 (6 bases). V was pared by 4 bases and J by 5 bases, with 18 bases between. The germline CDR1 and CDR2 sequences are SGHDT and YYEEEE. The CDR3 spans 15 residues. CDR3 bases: TGTGCCAGCAGCACGCGTCGACAGGTTACGGAGACCCAGTACTTC. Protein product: CASSTRRQVTETQYF.

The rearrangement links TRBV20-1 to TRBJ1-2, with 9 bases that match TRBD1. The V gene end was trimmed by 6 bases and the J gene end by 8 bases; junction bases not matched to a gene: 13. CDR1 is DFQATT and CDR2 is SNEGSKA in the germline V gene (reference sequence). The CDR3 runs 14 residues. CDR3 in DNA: TGCAGTGCAGTACCGGGACAGGGAGTAGACGGCTACACCTTC. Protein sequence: CSAVPGQGVDGYTF.

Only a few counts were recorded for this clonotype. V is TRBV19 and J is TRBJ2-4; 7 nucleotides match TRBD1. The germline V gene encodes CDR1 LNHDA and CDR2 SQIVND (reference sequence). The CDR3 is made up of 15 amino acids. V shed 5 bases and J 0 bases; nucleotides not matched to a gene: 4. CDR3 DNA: TGTGCCAGTAGTGAAGGGGGCATAGCCAAAAACATTCAGTACTTC. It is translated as CASSEGGIAKNIQYF.

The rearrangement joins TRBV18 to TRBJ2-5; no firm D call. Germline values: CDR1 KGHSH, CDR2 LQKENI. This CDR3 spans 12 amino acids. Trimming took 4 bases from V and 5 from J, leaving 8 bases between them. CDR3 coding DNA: TGTGCCAGCTCACATGTCGGGGAGACCCAGTACTTC. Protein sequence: CASSHVGETQYF.

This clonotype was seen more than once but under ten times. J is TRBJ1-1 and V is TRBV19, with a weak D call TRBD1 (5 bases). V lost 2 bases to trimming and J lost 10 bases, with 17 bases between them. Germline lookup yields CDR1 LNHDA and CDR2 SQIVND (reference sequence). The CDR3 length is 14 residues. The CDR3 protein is CASSIQQEGLAAFF. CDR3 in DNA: TGTGCCAGTAGTATACAACAGGAGGGCCTGGCAGCTTTCTTT.